The 20 T cell receptor beta chains below were found in one sample sequenced in a study of cytomegalovirus exposure and HLA in healthy donors. Both 60 Vbeta primers and 13 Jbeta primers went into the PCR. TCRdb's table, derived via immunoSEQ multiplex PCR, lists solely in-frame clones and lacks some. The sample contains over 150,000 clones, 70% to 85% of which appear only once. Material for sequencing was PBMCs. The receptors originated from a man aged 35 to 55 in good health and CMV-seronegative.

This clone appeared a single time. This sequence joins TRBV6-4 and TRBJ2-3; perhaps TRBD2 as D (6 bases). Between the trimmed V and J ends, which lost 6 bases and 4 bases, there was a span of 14 bases. CDR1 and CDR2 (germline): MRHNA, SNTAGT. The length of the CDR3 is 14 residues. The CDR3 here is CASRMEGRSDTQYF. In DNA form, the CDR3 reads TGTGCCAGCAGAATGGAGGGGAGGTCAGATACGCAGTATTTT.

A few counts support this clone. The chain joins TRBV6-5 to TRBJ1-1; no clear D. The CDR3 length is 12 residues. Germline V lookup: CDR1 MNHEY, CDR2 SVGAGI. V was trimmed by 6 bases and J by 0 bases, leaving 5 bases between them. The chain's CDR3 is CASRNMNTEAFF. The CDR3 DNA is TGTGCCAGCAGAAATATGAACACTGAAGCTTTCTTT.

V is TRBV11-2 and J is TRBJ2-5; a possible D gene is TRBD1 (6 bases). Germline V gene data show CDR1 as SGHAT and CDR2 as FQNNGV. The CDR3 consists of 14 residues. The V and J ends lost 1 base and 1 base respectively, with 7 bases between them. The CDR3 protein is CASSLVGGQETQYF. The CDR3 coding sequence is TGTGCCAGCAGCTTAGTAGGGGGCCAAGAGACCCAGTACTTC. Supplemented by reference TRBV11-2 and TRBJ2-5, the full variable domain reads EAGVAQSPRYKIIEKRQSVAFWCNPISGHATLYWYQQILGQGPKLLIQFQNNGVVDDSQLPKDRFSAERLKGVDSTLKIQPAKLEDSAVYLCASSLVGGQETQYFGPGTRLLVL.

The rearrangement uses TRBV27 and TRBJ2-5; 10 positions agree with TRBD2. This CDR3 contains 21 residues. Trimming took 5 bases from V and 1 from J; bases not matched to a gene: 22. Germline CDR1 reads MNHEY; CDR2 reads SMNVEV (reference sequence). In DNA, the CDR3 is TGTGCCAGCAGTGGGCCCGGAGGAACTAGCGGGACCCTACTCCCCCAAGAGACCCAGTACTTC. As protein: CASSGPGGTSGTLLPQETQYF.

The chain couples TRBV7-8 to TRBJ2-7, with TRBD2 matching over 9 bases. The J segment lost 3 bases and the V segment lost 5 bases, leaving 8 bases of the junction unmatched. This CDR3 contains 15 residues. Germline CDR1 SGHVS, CDR2 FQNEAQ. The CDR3 spells CASSVRTSERYEQYF. The CDR3 DNA reads as TGTGCCAGCAGCGTAAGGACTAGCGAACGCTACGAGCAGTACTTC.

As DNA, the CDR3 is TGTGCCAGCAGGCGACAGGCCCCCCGCGAAATCTACGAGCAGTACTTC. Its protein product is CASRRQAPREIYEQYF. The chain recombines TRBV13 with TRBJ2-5, with a possible D match to TRBD1 (6 bases). Near its end, the DNA agrees better with TRBJ2-7, so the J call may be wrong. The germline gives CDR1 PRHDT, CDR2 FYEKMQ (reference sequence). There are 16 residues in the CDR3.

This clone has a single count. This chain connects TRBV4-1 to TRBJ1-2; 8 bases map to TRBD1. Germline-derived CDR1 and CDR2 are MGHRA and YSYEKL. CDR3 length: 16 residues. V was clipped by 2 bases and J by 5 bases; unmatched bases: 10. CDR3 amino acids: CASSQLGQGLVYGYTF. CDR3 nucleotides: TGCGCCAGCAGCCAACTCGGACAGGGTTTGGTGTATGGCTACACCTTC.

V is TRBV28 and J is TRBJ2-2; TRBD1 matches at 9 bases. There are 19 residues in the CDR3. Germline V gene lookup returns CDR1 MDHEN and CDR2 SYDVKM. V dropped 6 bases and J dropped 6; count of bases not matched to a gene: 20. The DNA of the CDR3 is TGTGCCAGCAGAAGGGGTCAGTGGATTCGACAGGGGGAGTCCGGGGAGCTGTTTTTT. This encodes CASRRGQWIRQGESGELFF.

The CDR3 is CASRSLAGVPGELFF. The CDR3 DNA follows: TGTGCCAGCAGGAGTCTAGCGGGAGTCCCCGGGGAGCTGTTTTTT. The chain couples TRBV27 to TRBJ2-2; 10 nucleotides align to TRBD2. Trimming at V came to 6 bases and at J to 6 bases, leaving 7 bases not matched to a gene. The CDR3 runs 15 residues. Germline V gene lookup returns CDR1 MNHEY and CDR2 SMNVEV (reference sequence).

This chain connects TRBV10-3 to TRBJ1-1; D remains ambiguous. Germline CDR1 and CDR2: ENHRY and SYGVKD. The CDR3 is made up of 13 amino acids. V gave up 0 bases and J gave up 5 bases, with 7 bases separating them. Written as DNA, the CDR3 is TGTGCCATCAGTGAGTCCTCGGGGACTGAAGCTTTCTTT. Its protein product is CAISESSGTEAFF.

This clone was detected only a few times. The rearrangement uses TRBV7-2 and TRBJ2-7; 8 nucleotides match TRBD1. The V segment lost 5 bases and the J segment 4 bases; nucleotides outside the gene matches: 10. Germline values: CDR1 SGHTA, CDR2 FQGNSA. This CDR3 comprises 15 residues. DNA of the CDR3: TGTGCCAGCAGCACGAGGACAGGGTTGGAGTACGAGCAGTACTTC. Residues: CASSTRTGLEYEQYF.

The chain links TRBV28 to TRBJ1-5; 7 bases agree with TRBD1. This CDR3 has 18 residues. The germline V gene has CDR1 MDHEN and CDR2 SYDVKM. V trimming: 5 bases; J trimming: 3 bases; junction bases outside the gene matches: 16. CDR3 protein: CASSRKTGTVRSNQPQHF. The CDR3 DNA sequence: TGTGCCAGCAGTCGAAAGACAGGGACCGTTAGATCCAATCAGCCCCAGCATTTT.

This sequence joins TRBV25-1 and TRBJ2-7, with D uncertain. Trimming shortened V by 5 bases and J by 3 bases, and 17 bases separated the two germline ends. Germline V lookup: CDR1 MGHDK, CDR2 SYGVNS. The CDR3 extends over 15 amino acids. As DNA, the CDR3 is TGTGCCAGCAGTCACAAGTCCAGCGAGTACTACGAGCAGTACTTC. Amino acid sequence: CASSHKSSEYYEQYF.

This clone has only a few counts. The V and J genes are TRBV10-2 and TRBJ2-3; 8 bases agree with TRBD2. Germline CDR1 reads WSHSY; CDR2 reads SAAADI. CDR3 length: 13 residues. The V segment lost 9 bases and the J segment 2 bases; nucleotides outside the gene matches: 4. This chain's CDR3 is CASGTSDTDTQYF. The CDR3, as DNA: TGCGCCAGTGGGACTAGTGACACAGATACGCAGTATTTT.

This chain uses TRBV2 with TRBJ1-4, with 7 bases lining up with TRBD1. After removal of 5 bases from V and 8 bases from J, the junction contained 23 bases not matched to a gene. CDR1 and CDR2 from the germline V gene are SNHLY and FYNNEI. The CDR3 contains 19 residues. CDR3 in DNA: TGTGCCAGCAGTCGCGACTCTTGGGTCTCGGGACAGTTAGACGAAAAACTGTTTTTT. The encoded protein is CASSRDSWVSGQLDEKLFF.

The CDR3 sequence is CSVDDNEQFF. DNA of the CDR3: TGCAGCGTTGACGACAATGAGCAGTTCTTC. The chain couples TRBV29-1 to TRBJ2-1; D remains ambiguous. Trimming cost V 3 bases and J 5 bases, with 2 bases left between them. The CDR3 is made up of 10 amino acids. Germline V gene lookup returns CDR1 SQVTM and CDR2 ANQGSEA.

The chain recombines TRBV7-9 with TRBJ2-6; D is possibly TRBD2 (5 bases). V dropped 5 bases and J dropped 1 base, with 12 bases sitting between them. Germline CDR1 and CDR2: SEHNR and FQNEAQ (reference sequence). This CDR3 region has 16 residues. This chain's CDR3 is CASSRRSISGANVLTF. The DNA of the CDR3 is TGTGCCAGCAGCCGGAGGAGTATATCTGGGGCCAACGTCCTGACTTTC.

The chain recombines TRBV6-5 with TRBJ2-7; TRBD1 aligns across 9 bases. CDR1 and CDR2 (germline): MNHEY, SVGAGI. Trimming at V came to 6 bases and at J to 6 bases, leaving 12 bases not matched to a gene. This CDR3 contains 15 residues. This CDR3 is CASSPGTGKGREQYF. The CDR3 region has the DNA TGTGCCAGCAGCCCCGGGACAGGGAAAGGGCGCGAGCAGTACTTC.

The chain links TRBV14 to TRBJ1-4; no definite D call. The V end was cut by 5 bases, the J end by 0 bases, with 13 bases between. The CDR3 covers 16 residues. Germline CDR1 reads SGHDN; CDR2 reads FVKESK. This CDR3 reads CASSSWAFTTNEKLFF. The CDR3 region has the DNA TGTGCCAGCAGCTCCTGGGCATTCACAACTAATGAAAAACTGTTTTTT.

V usage is TRBV19 and J usage is TRBJ2-4, with D possibly being TRBD2 (5 bases). V lost 9 bases to trimming and J lost 0 bases, with 9 bases between them. This CDR3 contains 13 residues. The germline V gene encodes CDR1 LNHDA and CDR2 SQIVND (reference sequence). The CDR3 bases are TGTGCCAGCGGGGATATAGCCAAAAACATTCAGTACTTC. This codes for CASGDIAKNIQYF.